This T cell receptor beta chain was retrieved from a study of Graves' ophthalmopathy and Graves' hyperthyroidism. The sequenced template was RNA, covering the TCR beta CDR3 region. Investigators did first-round RT-PCR with HTBI primers, then second-round multiplex PCR. TCRdb processed the multiplex PCR reads anew with MiXCR; each CDR3 protein has one entry. This sample has approximately 380,000 distinct CDR3 sequences, with 21% found just once. The source is a woman aged 18-29 years with stable Graves' hyperthyroidism. Sequences were obtained from peripheral blood.

The DNA of the CDR3 is TGTGCCAGCAGTGTCGGGGACGGTTCTGGGGCCAACGTCCTGACTTTC. Its translation is CASSVGDGSGANVLTF. V usage is TRBV6-1 and J usage is TRBJ2-6; tentatively, D is TRBD1 or TRBD2 (5 bases each). Trimming took 4 bases from V and 1 from J, leaving 11 bases between them. Per germline, CDR1 MNHNS and CDR2 SASEGT. CDR3 size: 16 residues.